This T cell receptor beta chain was sequenced during a study of T cell changes during pregnancy in multiple sclerosis. CDR3 length: 14 amino acids. Per germline, CDR1 SNHLY and CDR2 FYNNEI. Trimming cost V 8 bases and J 0 bases, with 11 bases left between them. This table comes from immunoSEQ multiplex PCR, and its TCRdb copy is limited to in-frame clones, with some not included. The sample consists of about 15,000 clones, 80% to 90% of them appearing once. The source was CD8+ T cells from peripheral blood mononuclear cells, collected in the first trimester of pregnancy. This clonotype originated in a female donor with multiple sclerosis, enrolled in a pregnancy study. This chain connects TRBV2 to TRBJ1-3; no firm D call. The CDR3 sequence: CASSTPFSGNTIYF. Written as DNA, the CDR3 is TGTGCCAGCTCTACCCCCTTCTCTGGAAACACCATATATTTT. Complete variable domain (other parts from reference TRBV2 and TRBJ1-3): EPEVTQTPSHQVTQMGQEVILRCVPISNHLYFYWYRQILGQKVEFLVSFYNNEISEKSEIFDDQFSVERPDGSNFTLKIRSTKLEDSAMYFCASSTPFSGNTIYFGEGSWLTVV.